These 31 T cell receptor beta chains originate from one sample sequenced in a study of T cell changes during pregnancy in multiple sclerosis. The table came from immunoSEQ multiplex PCR; TCRdb's copy has only in-frame clones and leaves some out. The table records over 80,000 clones, 90% of them present only once. The sample was peripheral blood, taken in the second trimester of pregnancy. The receptors were gathered from a female donor in good health, enrolled as a control in a pregnancy study.

CDR3 bases: TGTGCCAGCAGCTTAGGCCCATTCGGGGGGGCATGCAATGAGCAGTTCTTC. This encodes CASSLGPFGGACNEQFF. The chain is built from TRBV7-4 and TRBJ2-1; 8 bases match TRBD2. This CDR3 comprises 17 residues. V was pared by 1 base and J by 6 bases, with 11 bases of the junction left unmatched. Germline assignment: CDR1 SGHVT and CDR2 SQSDAQ.

This clone has a count of ten or more. The CDR3 nucleotides read TGTGCCAGCAGTGAGACAGAAACATATGGCTACACCTTC. Encoded protein: CASSETETYGYTF. J is TRBJ1-2 and V is TRBV6-1, with a possible D match to TRBD1 (5 bases). This CDR3 has 13 amino acids. Germline lookup yields CDR1 MNHNS and CDR2 SASEGT. The V end lost 3 bases, the J end lost 5 bases, and 10 bases lay between the germline ends.

The chain employs TRBV5-5 and TRBJ1-3; D is possibly TRBD1 (5 bases). The CDR3 spans 17 residues. The V end lost 3 bases, the J end lost 0 bases, and 16 bases lay between the germline ends. Germline lookup yields CDR1 SGHKS and CDR2 YYEKEE (reference sequence). This CDR3 reads CASSWAPQAHSGNTIYF. CDR3 coding DNA: TGTGCCAGCAGCTGGGCCCCACAGGCCCACTCTGGAAACACCATATATTTT.

The chain joins TRBV27 to TRBJ2-4, with 14 bases aligning to TRBD2. The CDR3 runs 17 residues. V lost 6 bases, J lost 0 bases, and 4 bases stayed unmatched. Germline CDR1 reads MNHEY; CDR2 reads SMNVEV (reference sequence). This CDR3 is CASRTSGRGLAKNIQYF. The CDR3 DNA sequence: TGTGCCAGCAGGACTAGCGGGAGGGGTTTAGCCAAAAACATTCAGTACTTC.

The rearrangement joins TRBV5-1 to TRBJ1-1, with D perhaps TRBD1 (6 bases). The germline CDR1 and CDR2 sequences are SGHRS and YFSETQ. The CDR3 is 15 residues long. V was pared by 0 bases and J by 4 bases, with 13 bases between. CDR3 region: CASSLAGPRGTEAFF. CDR3 DNA: TGCGCCAGCAGCTTGGCCGGCCCCAGGGGCACTGAAGCTTTCTTT.

This clone was seen a few times. Here the CDR3 DNA reads TGCGCCAGCAGCGTTAGCGGGACGACAGATACGCAGTATTTT. As protein: CASSVSGTTDTQYF. J is TRBJ2-3 and V is TRBV5-1; 8 bases are a match to TRBD2. V was pared by 4 bases and J by 3 bases, with 4 bases of the junction left unmatched. CDR3 length: 14 amino acids. Germline V gene data show CDR1 as SGHRS and CDR2 as YFSETQ.

The chain has TRBV6-5 and TRBJ2-3, with D possibly being TRBD1 (6 bases). V lost 0 bases and J lost 5, with 12 bases in between. Germline assignment: CDR1 MNHEY and CDR2 SVGAGI. The CDR3 covers 15 residues. The CDR3 DNA sequence: TGTGCCAGCAGTTACTCGGTGGGGGCGGGAGATACGCAGTATTTT. Amino acids: CASSYSVGAGDTQYF.

This chain joins TRBV18 and TRBJ2-1, with 10 positions matching TRBD2. The V segment lost 5 bases and the J segment 0 bases; nucleotides outside the gene matches: 4. This CDR3 has 16 amino acids. Germline V gives CDR1 KGHSH, CDR2 LQKENI. CDR3 residues: CASSTRTSGSYNEQFF. The CDR3 DNA reads TGTGCCAGCTCAACACGGACTAGCGGCTCCTACAATGAGCAGTTCTTC.

This chain joins TRBV30 and TRBJ1-2, with 10 bases aligning to TRBD1. The V gene's germline CDR1 is GTSNPN and CDR2 SVGIG (reference sequence). V shed 1 base and J 6 bases; nucleotides not matched to a gene: 8. The CDR3 is 15 residues long. The CDR3 loop reads CAWSAGTGEVDGYTF. CDR3 in DNA: TGTGCCTGGAGTGCGGGGACAGGGGAAGTAGATGGCTACACCTTC.

The gene calls are TRBV10-2 and TRBJ1-1, with a tentative D call TRBD1 (6 bases). Trimming removed 6 bases from V and 0 bases from J, with 17 bases in between. CDR1 is WSHSY and CDR2 is SAAADI in the germline V gene. This CDR3 region has 16 residues. The CDR3 DNA is TGCGCCAGCAGCCCCAGGGGTTTTGACATGAACACTGAAGCTTTCTTT. It yields the protein CASSPRGFDMNTEAFF.

V usage is TRBV18 and J usage is TRBJ2-1; 15 nucleotides align to TRBD2. This CDR3 has 22 amino acids. Germline trimming cut 1 base from V and 0 bases from J; bases unmatched to any gene: 13. Germline loops: CDR1 KGHSH, CDR2 LQKENI. CDR3 nucleotide sequence: TGTGCCAGCTCACCACAAACCCGGGGACTAGCGGGAGGAACGAGCTCCTACAATGAGCAGTTCTTC. Its translation: CASSPQTRGLAGGTSSYNEQFF.

V usage is TRBV2 and J usage is TRBJ2-3; D might be TRBD2 (7 bases). The CDR3 consists of 15 residues. Germline CDR1 and CDR2: SNHLY and FYNNEI. V was pared by 4 bases and J by 8 bases, with 19 bases between. The CDR3 DNA is TGTGCCAGCAGTGCCAACCGAGGGGGGGGTGGTACGCAGTATTTT. Its translation: CASSANRGGGGTQYF. The whole variable domain, remainder taken from reference TRBV2 and TRBJ2-3, is EPEVTQTPSHQVTQMGQEVILRCVPISNHLYFYWYRQILGQKVEFLVSFYNNEISEKSEIFDDQFSVERPDGSNFTLKIRSTKLEDSAMYFCASSANRGGGGTQYFGPGTRLTVL.

The gene calls are TRBV6-5 and TRBJ2-7; 7 bases map to TRBD2. CDR1 and CDR2 from the germline V gene are MNHEY and SVGAGI. With 2 bases clipped from V and 0 bases from J, the junction kept 4 bases outside the gene matches. The CDR3 spans 15 residues. The DNA of the CDR3 is TGTGCCAGCAGTTACCCGCGGGGGAGCTCCTACGAGCAGTACTTC. Its protein product is CASSYPRGSSYEQYF.

By share, this clone ranks as medium-sized. V usage is TRBV19 and J usage is TRBJ1-5; no reliable D call. The CDR3 contains 14 residues. CDR1 LNHDA and CDR2 SQIVND come from the germline V gene (reference sequence). With 3 bases removed from V and 4 bases from J, the gap between germline ends came to 10 bases. CDR3 residues: CASSIVPVNQPQHF. CDR3 DNA: TGTGCCAGTAGTATTGTCCCGGTTAATCAGCCCCAGCATTTT.

The sample holds a few counts of this clone. The J gene is TRBJ1-3, the V gene TRBV19; D call uncertain. This CDR3 has 15 amino acids. The germline V gene has CDR1 LNHDA and CDR2 SQIVND (reference sequence). V lost 7 bases, J lost 0 bases, and 13 bases lay in between. The CDR3 DNA follows: TGTGCCAGTACCCAAGGCTGGGCCTCTGGAAACACCATATATTTT. It is translated as CASTQGWASGNTIYF. Based on the CDR3 plus reference TRBV19 and TRBJ1-3, the full variable domain is DGGITQSPKYLFRKEGQNVTLSCEQNLNHDAMYWYRQDPGQGLRLIYYSQIVNDFQKGDIAEGYSVSREKKESFPLTVTSAQKNPTAFYLCASTQGWASGNTIYFGEGSWLTVV.

This chain connects TRBV5-1 to TRBJ1-2, with 7 positions matching TRBD1. The CDR3 is 16 residues long. After removal of 0 bases from V and 2 bases from J, the junction contained 7 bases not matched to a gene. CDR1 is SGHRS, CDR2 YFSETQ, per germline. The CDR3 protein is CASSLDKDRPNYGYTF. The CDR3 DNA follows: TGCGCCAGCAGCTTGGATAAGGACAGGCCCAACTATGGCTACACCTTC.

The CDR3 loop is CASSQQEGDGGNNEQFF. In DNA, the CDR3 is TGCGCCAGCAGCCAACAGGAAGGGGACGGGGGTAACAATGAGCAGTTCTTC. The V and J genes are TRBV4-1 and TRBJ2-1; TRBD2 is a possible D gene (6 bases). The germline V gene has CDR1 MGHRA and CDR2 YSYEKL. There are 17 residues in the CDR3. V lost 2 bases to trimming and J lost 5 bases, with 19 bases between them.

This rearrangement joins TRBV11-3 to TRBJ1-3, with D possibly being TRBD1 (5 bases). CDR3 size: 15 residues. V was pared by 3 bases and J by 0 bases, with 9 bases between. Germline assignment: CDR1 SGHNT and CDR2 YENEEA. The CDR3 loop reads CASSLGTSSGNTIYF. The CDR3, as DNA: TGTGCCAGCAGCTTGGGGACTAGCTCTGGAAACACCATATATTTT.

This chain connects TRBV2 to TRBJ1-2, with 9 bases identical to TRBD1. This CDR3 contains 14 residues. The J segment lost 7 bases and the V segment lost 3 bases, leaving 6 bases of the junction unmatched. The germline gives CDR1 SNHLY, CDR2 FYNNEI. CDR3: CASSEVGTGSGYTF. CDR3 DNA: TGTGCCAGCAGTGAGGTTGGGACAGGGTCTGGCTACACCTTC.

V gene TRBV5-4 combines with J gene TRBJ2-2; 8 bases agree with TRBD2. CDR1 and CDR2 from the germline V gene are SGHNT and YYREEE (reference sequence). J lost 9 bases, V lost 4 bases, and 20 bases had no gene match. The CDR3 totals 18 residues. CDR3 region: CASSLAGRRGANLRELFF. The CDR3 bases are TGTGCCAGCAGCCTGGCGGGCCGGCGGGGGGCTAATTTAAGGGAGCTGTTTTTT.

The V gene is TRBV7-8, the J gene TRBJ1-6; 11 nucleotides line up with TRBD1. The CDR3 totals 17 residues. CDR1 and CDR2 from the germline V gene are SGHVS and FQNEAQ. Trimming cost V 5 bases and J 4 bases; bases outside gene matches: 7. The DNA for the CDR3 is TGTGCCAGCAGCGTTAGGACAGGGGGCCTTTATAATTCACCCCTCCACTTT. It yields the protein CASSVRTGGLYNSPLHF.

The chain couples TRBV2 to TRBJ2-3; D possibly corresponds to TRBD2 (6 bases). The CDR3 loop spans 14 amino acids. Trimming removed 7 bases at V and 0 bases at J, with 11 bases between. Germline CDR1 reads SNHLY; CDR2 reads FYNNEI. The CDR3 bases are TGTGCCAGCATCGCGAGCGGGAGCACAGATACGCAGTATTTT. Translating it yields CASIASGSTDTQYF.

In DNA form, the CDR3 reads TGTGCCAGCCGGAGGGGATATTCTTCTGCAACTAATGAAAAACTGTTTTTT. This codes for CASRRGYSSATNEKLFF. This rearrangement joins TRBV5-6 to TRBJ1-4, with D perhaps matching TRBD1 (5 bases). CDR1 is SGHDT, CDR2 YYEEEE, per germline. With 7 bases removed from V and 0 bases from J, the gap between germline ends came to 19 bases. The CDR3 consists of 17 residues.

In regard to this clone: Different DNA sequences within this sample yield the same CDR3. This rearrangement joins TRBV5-1 to TRBJ1-6, with TRBD1 matching over 10 bases. The V and J ends lost 4 bases and 10 bases, in that order; junction bases with no gene match: 2. CDR1 and CDR2 from the germline V gene are SGHRS and YFSETQ. CDR3 length equals 13 residues. The CDR3 bases are TGCGCCAGCAGCGGACAGGGGGACTCACCCCTCCACTTT. It codes for CASSGQGDSPLHF.

The CDR3 DNA sequence: TGTGCCAGCAGTGAGACAGGGGGGAGGCAGCCCCAGCATTTT. This encodes CASSETGGRQPQHF. This rearrangement joins TRBV2 to TRBJ1-5, with 9 positions matching TRBD1. The CDR3 sequence is 14 residues long. J lost 7 bases, V lost 3 bases, and 4 bases had no gene match. The germline CDR1 and CDR2 sequences are SNHLY and FYNNEI. Full variable domain (outside the CDR3, taken from reference TRBV2 and TRBJ1-5): EPEVTQTPSHQVTQMGQEVILRCVPISNHLYFYWYRQILGQKVEFLVSFYNNEISEKSEIFDDQFSVERPDGSNFTLKIRSTKLEDSAMYFCASSETGGRQPQHFGDGTRLSIL.

The rearrangement uses TRBV29-1 and TRBJ2-2, with 7 bases lining up with TRBD1. The V gene's germline CDR1 is SQVTM and CDR2 ANQGSEA. J gave up 3 bases and V 6 bases, and 10 bases lay outside the gene matches. The CDR3 is 15 amino acids. Written as DNA, the CDR3 is TGCAGCGTGGCTAGGACAGGCGGCGACACCGGGGAGCTGTTTTTT. Translation: CSVARTGGDTGELFF.

The chain recombines TRBV27 with TRBJ2-5; tentatively, D is TRBD2 (6 bases). The CDR3 runs 15 residues. Trimming left V 0 bases short and J 2 bases short, with 10 bases between. Germline lookup yields CDR1 MNHEY and CDR2 SMNVEV (reference sequence). The CDR3: CASSLSRLVQETQYF. The CDR3 DNA reads as TGTGCCAGCAGTTTATCGAGACTAGTGCAAGAGACCCAGTACTTC.

The V call is TRBV13, the J call TRBJ2-6; 8 positions agree with TRBD2. This CDR3 is built from 17 residues. Looked up from germline, CDR1 is PRHDT and CDR2 is FYEKMQ (reference sequence). V dropped 4 bases and J dropped 0; count of bases not matched to a gene: 5. CDR3 region: CASSWLAGGSGANVLTF. For the CDR3, the DNA is TGTGCCAGCAGCTGGCTAGCGGGTGGCTCTGGGGCCAACGTCCTGACTTTC.

The CDR3 region is CASSISRDRGFYEQYF. CDR3 in DNA: TGTGCCAGCAGTATAAGCCGGGACAGGGGGTTCTACGAGCAGTACTTC. The V gene is TRBV28, the J gene TRBJ2-7, with TRBD1 matching 11 bases. J was trimmed by 3 bases and V by 5 bases; bases with no gene match: 9. Germline lookup yields CDR1 MDHEN and CDR2 SYDVKM. This CDR3 contains 16 residues.

The chain links TRBV5-1 to TRBJ1-2; no clear D gene. Germline-derived CDR1 and CDR2 are SGHRS and YFSETQ. The V end was cut by 1 base, the J end by 1 base, with 8 bases between. This CDR3 region has 14 residues. The CDR3 bases are TGCGCCAGCAGCTTGAGAGGATTTAACTATGGCTACACCTTC. Residues: CASSLRGFNYGYTF.

The genes are TRBV5-1 and TRBJ1-3; 8 nucleotides match TRBD1. Trimming at V came to 4 bases and at J to 3 bases, leaving 9 bases not matched to a gene. Per the germline V gene, CDR1 is SGHRS and CDR2 is YFSETQ. The CDR3 spans 16 residues. The CDR3 coding sequence is TGCGCCAGCAGCAACCAGGGGGCAATGTATGGAAACACCATATATTTT. Protein product: CASSNQGAMYGNTIYF.